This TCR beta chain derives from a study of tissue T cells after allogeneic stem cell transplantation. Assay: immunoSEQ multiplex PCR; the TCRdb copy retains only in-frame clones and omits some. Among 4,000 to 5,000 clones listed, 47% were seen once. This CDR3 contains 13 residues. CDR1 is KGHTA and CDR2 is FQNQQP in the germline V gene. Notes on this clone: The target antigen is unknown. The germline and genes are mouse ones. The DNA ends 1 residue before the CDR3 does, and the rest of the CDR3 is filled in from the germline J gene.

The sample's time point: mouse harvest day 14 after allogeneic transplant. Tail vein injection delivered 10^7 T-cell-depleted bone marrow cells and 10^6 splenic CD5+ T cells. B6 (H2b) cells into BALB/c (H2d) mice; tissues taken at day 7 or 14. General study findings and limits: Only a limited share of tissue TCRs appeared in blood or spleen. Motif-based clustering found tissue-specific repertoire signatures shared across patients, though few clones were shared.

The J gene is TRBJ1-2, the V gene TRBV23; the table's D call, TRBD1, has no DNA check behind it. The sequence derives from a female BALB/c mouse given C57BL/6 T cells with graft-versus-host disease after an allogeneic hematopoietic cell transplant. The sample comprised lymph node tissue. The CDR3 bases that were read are TGCTCCAGCAGTCACCAGGGGGACTCCGACTACACC. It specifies CSSSHQGDSDYT. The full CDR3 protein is CSSSHQGDSDYTF. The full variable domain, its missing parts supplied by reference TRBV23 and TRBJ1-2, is DAAVTQKPRYLIKMKGQEAEMKCIPEKGHTAVFWYQQKQSKELKFLIYFQNQQPLDQIDMVKERFSAVCPSSSLCSLGIRTCEAEDSALYLCSSSHQGDSDYTFGSGTRLLVI.